Each of the 31 T cell receptor beta chains below was sequenced from the same sample in a study of blood T cell repertoires in COVID-19. The repertoire was sequenced with immunoSEQ multiplex PCR; TCRdb's copy has only in-frame clones and lacks some. The sample carries about 140,000 clones, around 85% recorded once. Sequencing used peripheral blood. Every receptor here comes from a man between 45 and 60 years old with acute or convalescent COVID-19.

The rearrangement joins TRBV5-1 to TRBJ2-7; 9 nucleotides align to TRBD2. Germline loops: CDR1 SGHRS, CDR2 YFSETQ. The CDR3 is made up of 13 amino acids. V lost 8 bases to trimming and J lost 2 bases; unmatched junction nucleotides: 5. The CDR3 DNA reads as TGCGCCAGTGCGACTAGCGGAACCTACGAGCAGTACTTC. It codes for CASATSGTYEQYF.

The V and J genes are TRBV4-1 and TRBJ2-4; D is undetermined. CDR3 length: 12 residues. Germline V gene sequence: CDR1 MGHRA, CDR2 YSYEKL. Deletions cut 0 bases from V and 9 bases from J, with 6 bases between. The CDR3 nucleotides read TGCGCCAGCAGCCAAGATCGCAGCATTCAGTACTTC. Its protein product is CASSQDRSIQYF.

This rearrangement joins TRBV5-1 to TRBJ2-1; 8 nucleotides agree with TRBD2. CDR1 is SGHRS and CDR2 is YFSETQ in the germline V gene. This CDR3 spans 15 amino acids. V was clipped by 3 bases and J by 4 bases; unmatched bases: 6. CDR3 loop: CASSSPSGQYNEQFF. The CDR3 DNA follows: TGCGCCAGCAGCTCGCCTAGCGGGCAGTACAATGAGCAGTTCTTC.

The genes are TRBV28 and TRBJ1-5; TRBD1 agrees at 9 bases. CDR1 MDHEN and CDR2 SYDVKM come from the germline V gene. CDR3 length: 15 residues. V lost 5 bases and J lost 4; bases outside the gene matches: 6. The CDR3 is CASSTTGGWNQPQHF. For the CDR3, the DNA is TGTGCCAGCAGTACAACAGGGGGCTGGAATCAGCCCCAGCATTTT.

J is TRBJ1-1 and V is TRBV9; D is undetermined. V was shortened by 3 bases and J by 7 bases, with 13 bases between the two germline ends. Germline V gene sequence: CDR1 SGDLS, CDR2 YYNGEE. This CDR3 contains 13 residues. The CDR3 bases are TGTGCCAGCAGCGCGGGAGTTAGTGGTGAAGCTTTCTTT. It translates to CASSAGVSGEAFF.

The chain links TRBV5-1 to TRBJ2-2; TRBD1 is a possible D gene (7 bases). V shed 0 bases and J shed 7 bases, with 13 bases lying between them. Germline V lookup: CDR1 SGHRS, CDR2 YFSETQ. The CDR3 contains 15 residues. The CDR3 protein is CASSLAGGTDGELFF. DNA for the CDR3: TGCGCCAGCAGCTTGGCAGGGGGGACTGACGGGGAGCTGTTTTTT.

V usage is TRBV7-6 and J usage is TRBJ2-7; D might be TRBD1 (5 bases). Germline values: CDR1 SGHVS, CDR2 FNYEAQ. Trimming shortened V by 4 bases and J by 2 bases, and 15 bases separated the two germline ends. CDR3 size: 15 residues. Here the CDR3 DNA reads TGTGCCAGCAGCTCCCGATTGGACACTGCCTACGAGCAGTACTTC. It translates to CASSSRLDTAYEQYF. The whole variable domain, remainder taken from reference TRBV7-6 and TRBJ2-7, is GAGVSQSPRYKVTKRGQDVALRCDPISGHVSLYWYRQALGQGPEFLTYFNYEAQQDKSGLPNDRFSAERPEGSISTLTIQRTEQRDSAMYRCASSSRLDTAYEQYFGPGTRLTVT.

The chain links TRBV5-5 to TRBJ2-1, with 7 positions matching TRBD2. V trimming: 9 bases; J trimming: 7 bases; junction bases outside the gene matches: 10. The germline gives CDR1 SGHKS, CDR2 YYEKEE (reference sequence). The CDR3 is 13 residues long. CDR3: CAIPLTSENEQFF. The CDR3 nucleotides read TGTGCCATTCCCTTAACTAGCGAGAATGAGCAGTTCTTC.

This clone was recorded a few times. This chain connects TRBV20-1 to TRBJ1-4; D is uncertain. CDR1 DFQATT and CDR2 SNEGSKA come from the germline V gene (reference sequence). Trimming shortened V by 3 bases and J by 7 bases, and 6 bases separated the two germline ends. This CDR3 is 11 amino acids long. The CDR3 protein is CSAREVEKLFF. In DNA, the CDR3 is TGCAGTGCTAGGGAGGTTGAAAAACTGTTTTTT.

The rearrangement joins TRBV5-1 to TRBJ2-2; TRBD2 matches at 7 bases. The CDR3 is made up of 15 amino acids. Per the germline V gene, CDR1 is SGHRS and CDR2 is YFSETQ. J lost 3 bases, V lost 0 bases, and 2 bases had no gene match. The CDR3 sequence: CASSLGTSDTGELFF. CDR3 nucleotide sequence: TGCGCCAGCAGCTTGGGTACTAGCGACACCGGGGAGCTGTTTTTT.

The chain joins TRBV27 to TRBJ2-1, with a tentative D call TRBD1 (6 bases). Germline V gene lookup returns CDR1 MNHEY and CDR2 SMNVEV (reference sequence). The ends were cut back, 3 bases at V and 2 bases at J, with 11 bases in the middle. The CDR3 covers 15 residues. The CDR3 here is CASSFLGQPYNEQFF. CDR3 in DNA: TGTGCCAGCAGTTTTCTGGGACAACCCTACAATGAGCAGTTCTTC.

This clone came up a few times. The chain uses TRBV28 and TRBJ2-1, with 8 bases lining up with TRBD2. With 8 bases clipped from V and 5 bases from J, the junction kept 23 bases outside the gene matches. Germline V gene sequence: CDR1 MDHEN, CDR2 SYDVKM. The CDR3 covers 19 residues. CDR3 protein: CASGYAGTGMGTRHNEQFF. The CDR3, as DNA: TGTGCCAGCGGGTACGCGGGCACAGGGATGGGGACTAGGCACAATGAGCAGTTCTTC.

V and J are TRBV27 and TRBJ2-1, with D perhaps TRBD1 (5 bases). Trimming took 9 bases from V and 4 from J, leaving 13 bases between them. CDR1 is MNHEY, CDR2 SMNVEV, per germline (reference sequence). CDR3 length: 13 residues. The CDR3 is CASGWTSYNEQFF. The CDR3 coding sequence is TGTGCCAGTGGATGGACATCGTACAATGAGCAGTTCTTC.

The chain combines TRBV4-1 with TRBJ1-5; 10 bases agree with TRBD1. The trim removed 0 bases at V and 7 bases at J, leaving 3 bases unmatched. Germline V lookup: CDR1 MGHRA, CDR2 YSYEKL. The CDR3 runs to 15 residues. CDR3 sequence (DNA): TGCGCCAGCAGCCAAGATCGGACAGGGGGACAGCCCCAGCATTTT. This codes for CASSQDRTGGQPQHF.

The chain couples TRBV5-1 to TRBJ1-2; 9 positions match TRBD1. The germline CDR1 and CDR2 sequences are SGHRS and YFSETQ. V was pared by 6 bases and J by 8 bases, with 5 bases of the junction left unmatched. This CDR3 region has 12 residues. CDR3 nucleotides: TGCGCCAGCACCGGGACAGGGAACGGCTACACCTTC. Its protein product is CASTGTGNGYTF.

J is TRBJ1-1 and V is TRBV3-1 (or the pseudogene TRBV3-2); 8 nucleotides match TRBD1. Germline V CDR1 and CDR2: LGHDT, YNNKEL (reference sequence). This CDR3 region has 13 residues. The V gene end was trimmed by 3 bases and the J gene end by 3 bases; junction bases not matched to a gene: 0. The CDR3 sequence is CASSQDRDTEAFF. CDR3 in DNA: TGTGCCAGCAGCCAGGACAGGGACACTGAAGCTTTCTTT.

The chain employs TRBV11-3 and TRBJ2-1; 9 bases match TRBD1. The junction had 11 bases not matched to a gene; V was cut back by 5 bases and J by 9 bases. The CDR3 sequence is 15 residues long. Germline CDR1 is SGHNT and CDR2 is YENEEA. In DNA, the CDR3 is TGTGCCAGCAGCCCGCCGGGACAGGGTATTTCTGAGCAGTTCTTC. It codes for CASSPPGQGISEQFF.

The V and J genes are TRBV11-3 and TRBJ1-3; D is unresolved. This CDR3 is built from 15 residues. CDR1 is SGHNT and CDR2 is YENEEA in the germline V gene. V dropped 0 bases and J dropped 4 bases, with 10 bases sitting between them. For the CDR3, the DNA is TGTGCCAGCAGCTTAGATCGCGGGGTCGGAAACACCATATATTTT. It specifies CASSLDRGVGNTIYF. The variable domain in full, completed from reference TRBV11-3 and TRBJ1-3, reads EAGVVQSPRYKIIEKKQPVAFWCNPISGHNTLYWYLQNLGQGPELLIRYENEEAVDDSQLPKDRFSAERLKGVDSTLKIQPAELGDSAVYLCASSLDRGVGNTIYFGEGSWLTVV.

This chain uses TRBV5-4 with TRBJ2-3; 9 bases line up with TRBD2. The CDR3 runs to 14 residues. Trimming at V came to 0 bases and at J to 6 bases, leaving 2 bases not matched to a gene. Per germline, CDR1 SGHNT and CDR2 YYREEE (reference sequence). The CDR3 bases are TGTGCCAGCAGCTTGGTAGCGGGAGCCGATACGCAGTATTTT. As protein: CASSLVAGADTQYF. The complete variable domain, with remaining parts taken from reference TRBV5-4 and TRBJ2-3, reads ETGVTQSPTHLIKTRGQQVTLRCSSQSGHNTVSWYQQALGQGPQFIFQYYREEENGRGNFPPRFSGLQFPNYSSELNVNALELDDSALYLCASSLVAGADTQYFGPGTRLTVL.

The chain joins TRBV11-2 to TRBJ2-7; 10 bases are shared with TRBD1. Trimming took 5 bases from V and 5 from J; bases not matched to a gene: 3. CDR3 length: 13 amino acids. The germline V gene encodes CDR1 SGHAT and CDR2 FQNNGV. The CDR3 sequence is CASSRQGAHEQYF. The CDR3, as DNA: TGTGCCAGCAGCCGACAGGGGGCCCACGAGCAGTACTTC.

A few counts support this clone. The chain links TRBV6-1 to TRBJ1-5; D may be TRBD1 (5 bases). V was clipped by 2 bases and J by 5 bases, with 13 bases between them. The CDR3 covers 15 residues. Germline lookup yields CDR1 MNHNS and CDR2 SASEGT. The DNA of the CDR3 is TGTGCCAGCAGTGAAAGGGGCAGGGAAGATCAGCCCCAGCATTTT. This gives the protein CASSERGREDQPQHF.

This clone was detected a few times. The chain employs TRBV20-1 and TRBJ2-1, with a tentative D call TRBD1 (6 bases). CDR1 is DFQATT, CDR2 SNEGSKA, per germline (reference sequence). CDR3 length: 11 amino acids. Trimming removed 3 bases at V and 9 bases at J, with 9 bases between. CDR3 sequence (DNA): TGCAGTGCTAGGGGACAAAGTGAGCAGTTCTTC. This gives the protein CSARGQSEQFF.

Only one count was recorded for this clone. The V gene is TRBV2, the J gene TRBJ1-1, with 11 nucleotides matching TRBD1. The germline V gene has CDR1 SNHLY and CDR2 FYNNEI. The V segment lost 6 bases and the J segment 4 bases; nucleotides outside the gene matches: 4. The CDR3 is made up of 14 amino acids. CDR3 sequence: CASSPGTGGTEAFF. The CDR3 DNA follows: TGTGCCAGCAGCCCCGGGACAGGGGGCACTGAAGCTTTCTTT.

V is TRBV4-1 and J is TRBJ2-1; D is ambiguous. CDR1 MGHRA and CDR2 YSYEKL come from the germline V gene. The CDR3 spans 15 residues. V was shortened by 0 bases and J by 9 bases, with 15 bases between the two germline ends. The CDR3 nucleotides read TGCGCCAGCAGCCAAGATCCACTTCCTAATACTGAGCAGTTCTTC. It translates to CASSQDPLPNTEQFF.

The rearrangement uses TRBV9 and TRBJ2-7; 14 nucleotides match TRBD2. Germline V gene sequence: CDR1 SGDLS, CDR2 YYNGEE. The CDR3 runs 17 residues. The J segment lost 4 bases and the V segment lost 3 bases, leaving 9 bases of the junction unmatched. The CDR3 DNA is TGTGCCAGCAGCGGGAGAGAGACTAGCGGGGGGGTGTACGAGCAGTACTTC. Amino acids: CASSGRETSGGVYEQYF.

As DNA, the CDR3 is TGCGCCAGCAGGCGGGAGACAGATACGCAGTATTTT. Translated, it gives CASRRETDTQYF. The chain uses TRBV5-1 and TRBJ2-3; 7 nucleotides agree with TRBD2. CDR1 and CDR2 from the germline V gene are SGHRS and YFSETQ. V shed 5 bases and J 3 bases; nucleotides not matched to a gene: 0. CDR3 size: 12 residues. Full variable domain (remainder filled in from reference TRBV5-1 and TRBJ2-3): KAGVTQTPRYLIKTRGQQVTLSCSPISGHRSVSWYQQTPGQGLQFLFEYFSETQRNKGNFPGRFSGRQFSNSRSEMNVSTLELGDSALYLCASRRETDTQYFGPGTRLTVL.

The chain uses TRBV20-1 and TRBJ1-4, with 8 bases that match TRBD1. Germline loops: CDR1 DFQATT, CDR2 SNEGSKA (reference sequence). The J segment lost 0 bases and the V segment lost 3 bases, leaving 6 bases of the junction unmatched. The CDR3 is 16 residues long. The CDR3 here is CSASSTGGATNEKLFF. DNA of the CDR3: TGCAGTGCTAGTTCCACAGGGGGTGCAACTAATGAAAAACTGTTTTTT.

The rearrangement joins TRBV2 to TRBJ2-6; 11 bases fit TRBD2. CDR3 length: 18 amino acids. V lost 4 bases to trimming and J lost 0 bases; unmatched junction nucleotides: 5. From germline, CDR1 is SNHLY and CDR2 FYNNEI. For the CDR3, the DNA is TGTGCCAGCAGTGGTCTAGCGGGAGGAACCTCTGGGGCCAACGTCCTGACTTTC. Residues: CASSGLAGGTSGANVLTF.

This sequence joins TRBV28 and TRBJ2-3; TRBD2 matches 7 bases. Germline assignment: CDR1 MDHEN and CDR2 SYDVKM. This CDR3 is 15 amino acids long. The trim removed 2 bases at V and 7 bases at J, leaving 9 bases unmatched. This CDR3 reads CASSLVLAGTNTQYF. DNA of the CDR3: TGTGCCAGCAGTTTAGTGTTAGCGGGTACGAATACGCAGTATTTT.

V and J are TRBV9 and TRBJ1-3; D uncertain. The CDR3 runs 14 residues. The germline V gene has CDR1 SGDLS and CDR2 YYNGEE. With 0 bases removed from V and 1 base from J, the gap between germline ends came to 5 bases. The CDR3 DNA reads TGTGCCAGCAGCGTAGGGGAGTCTGGAAACACCATATATTTT. Protein product: CASSVGESGNTIYF.

The V and J genes are TRBV6-5 and TRBJ1-6, with D hard to call. V gave up 7 bases and J gave up 4 bases, with 14 bases separating them. The CDR3 is 15 amino acids. Germline V gene data show CDR1 as MNHEY and CDR2 as SVGAGI. CDR3 DNA sequence: TGTGCCAGCACGTTGAGATACCCATATAATTCACCCCTCCACTTT. Protein product: CASTLRYPYNSPLHF.